This T cell receptor beta chain is drawn from a study of blood T cells in healthy people across ages. Study-wide findings and caveats: PBMC samples, being unsorted, prevented any conclusive comparison of naive and antigen-experienced cells.

A note on this clonotype: Its antigen is unknown.

Caucasian individuals from Russia who were healthy and aged about 6 to 95 acted as donors. A sample-barcoded 5' primer and a J-beta primer mix were used in a second PCR of about 6 to 12 cycles. A 12-random-nucleotide template-switch adaptor tagged each cDNA molecule. TCRdb passed the 5' RACE reads through MiXCR, listing each CDR3 protein once. Of 450,000 to 700,000 distinct CDR3 sequences listed, 27% are singletons. The CDR3 is 12 amino acids. V lost 11 bases to trimming and J lost 0 bases, with 10 bases between them. From germline, CDR1 is SNHLY and CDR2 FYNNEI. This sequence was found in a woman between 70 and 85 years old in good health. The sample comprised blood. The chain couples TRBV2 to TRBJ2-5; no clear D. The CDR3 DNA sequence: TGTGCCGGCAATAAGTACCAAGAGACCCAGTACTTC. Its translation: CAGNKYQETQYF.